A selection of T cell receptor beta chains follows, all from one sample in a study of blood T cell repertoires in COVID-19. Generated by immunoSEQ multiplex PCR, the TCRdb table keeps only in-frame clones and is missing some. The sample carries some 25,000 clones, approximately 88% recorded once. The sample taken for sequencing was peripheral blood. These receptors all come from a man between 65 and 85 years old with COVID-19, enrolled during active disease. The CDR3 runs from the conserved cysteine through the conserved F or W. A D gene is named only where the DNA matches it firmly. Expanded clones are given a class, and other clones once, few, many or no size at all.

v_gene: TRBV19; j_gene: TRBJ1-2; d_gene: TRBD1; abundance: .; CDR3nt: TGTGCCAGCGACCCGGGACAGGGGGCGGAACACTTGGGCTACACCTTC; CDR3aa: CASDPGQGAEHLGYTF
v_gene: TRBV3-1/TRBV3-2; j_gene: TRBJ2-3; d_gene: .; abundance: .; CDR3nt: TGTGCCAGCACCCGAGGGACTAGCACAGATACGCAGTATTTT; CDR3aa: CASTRGTSTDTQYF
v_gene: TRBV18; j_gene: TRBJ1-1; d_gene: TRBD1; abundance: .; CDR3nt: TGTGCCAGCTCACTTGGGACAGTCACTGAAGCTTTCTTT; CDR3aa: CASSLGTVTEAFF
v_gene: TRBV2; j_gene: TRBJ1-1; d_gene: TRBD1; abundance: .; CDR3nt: TGTGCCAGCAGTGAGCCACAGGGGGCGCGGATTGAAGCTTTCTTT; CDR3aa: CASSEPQGARIEAFF
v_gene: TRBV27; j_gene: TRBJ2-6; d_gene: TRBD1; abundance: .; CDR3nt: TGTGCCAGCAGTTTTACAGGGGCGGGGGCCAACGTCCTGACTTTC; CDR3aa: CASSFTGAGANVLTF
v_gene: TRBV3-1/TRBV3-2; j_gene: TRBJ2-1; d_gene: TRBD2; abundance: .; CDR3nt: TGTGCCAGCAGCCAAGTGACTAGCGGGAGTACCTACAATGAGCAGTTCTTC; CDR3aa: CASSQVTSGSTYNEQFF
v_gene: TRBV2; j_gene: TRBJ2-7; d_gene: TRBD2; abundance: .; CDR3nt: TGTGCCAGCAGTGATAGCGGGGGCTACGAGCAGTACTTC; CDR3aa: CASSDSGGYEQYF
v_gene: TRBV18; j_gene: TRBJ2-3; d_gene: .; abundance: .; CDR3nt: TGTGCCAGCTCACCAAAAGGAGGTTTTGCAGATACGCAGTATTTT; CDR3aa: CASSPKGGFADTQYF
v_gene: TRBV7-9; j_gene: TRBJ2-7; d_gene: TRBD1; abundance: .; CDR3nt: TGTGCCAGCAGCTCAGGGGGACAGGGGGCTCCGACCTACGAGCAGTACTTC; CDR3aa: CASSSGGQGAPTYEQYF
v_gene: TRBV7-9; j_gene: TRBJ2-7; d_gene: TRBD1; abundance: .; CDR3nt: TGTGCCAGCAGCTTGACAGGGAACTCCTACGAGCAGTACTTC; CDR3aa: CASSLTGNSYEQYF
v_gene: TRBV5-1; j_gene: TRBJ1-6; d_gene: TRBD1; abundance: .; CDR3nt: TGCGCCAGCAGCCTGACAGGGGGAAACTATAATTCACCCCTCCACTTT; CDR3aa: CASSLTGGNYNSPLHF
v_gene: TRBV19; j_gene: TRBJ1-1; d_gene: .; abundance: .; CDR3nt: TGTGCCAGTAGTTTAAACACTGAAGCTTTCTTT; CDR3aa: CASSLNTEAFF
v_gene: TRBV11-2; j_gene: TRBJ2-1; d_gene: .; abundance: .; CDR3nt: TGTGCCAGCAGCTTCGAAGGCAGGGGAAACAATGAGCAGTTCTTC; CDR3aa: CASSFEGRGNNEQFF
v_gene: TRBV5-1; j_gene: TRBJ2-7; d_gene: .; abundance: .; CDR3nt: TGCGCCAGCAGCAGCCGACGTCTGGGGGAGGTAGGGAACGAGCAGTACTTC; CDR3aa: CASSSRRLGEVGNEQYF
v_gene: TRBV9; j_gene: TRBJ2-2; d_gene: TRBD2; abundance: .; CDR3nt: TGTGCCAGCAGCGTAGGACTAGCGGGATTTCACACCGGGGAGCTGTTTTTT; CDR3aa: CASSVGLAGFHTGELFF
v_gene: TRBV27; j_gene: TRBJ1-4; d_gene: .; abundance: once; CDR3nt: TGTGCCAGCAGTCTACGCTGGGGTGGGAGTGAAAAACTGTTTTTT; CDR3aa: CASSLRWGGSEKLFF
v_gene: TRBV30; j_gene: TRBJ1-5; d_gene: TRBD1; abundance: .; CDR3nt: TGTGCCTGGAGTACCGGACAGGGCGCCCAGCCCCAGCATTTT; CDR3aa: CAWSTGQGAQPQHF
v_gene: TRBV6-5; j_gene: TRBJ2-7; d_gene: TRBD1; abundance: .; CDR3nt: TGTGCCAGCAGGGGCACAGGGGCTGTGGGGGAGCAGTACTTC; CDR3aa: CASRGTGAVGEQYF
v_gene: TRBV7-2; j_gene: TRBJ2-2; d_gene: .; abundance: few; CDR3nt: TGTGCCAGCACTCAACCAGCGGTTCGAACCGGGGAGCTGTTTTTT; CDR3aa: CASTQPAVRTGELFF
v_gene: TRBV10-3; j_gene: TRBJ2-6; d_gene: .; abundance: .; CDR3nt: TGTGCCATCAGTGTGGGCAGGGCGTTTCTCTCTGGGGCCAACGTCCTGACTTTC; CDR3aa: CAISVGRAFLSGANVLTF
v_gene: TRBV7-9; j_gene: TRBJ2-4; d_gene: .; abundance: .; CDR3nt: TGTGCCAGCAGCACCAGCAACCAGACAGCAAACATTCAGTACTTC; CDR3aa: CASSTSNQTANIQYF
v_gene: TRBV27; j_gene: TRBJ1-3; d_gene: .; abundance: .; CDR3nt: TGTGCCAGCAGTTTAAAATCAGGCAGCACCTCTGGAAACACCATATATTTT; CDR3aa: CASSLKSGSTSGNTIYF
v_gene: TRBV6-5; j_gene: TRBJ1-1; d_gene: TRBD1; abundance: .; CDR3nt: TGTGCCAGCAGTTACGACAGGGCGGTGAACACTGAAGCTTTCTTT; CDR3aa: CASSYDRAVNTEAFF
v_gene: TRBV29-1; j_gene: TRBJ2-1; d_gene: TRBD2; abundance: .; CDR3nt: TGCAGCTTACGACTAGCCGCTGAGCAGTTCTTC; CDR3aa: CSLRLAAEQFF
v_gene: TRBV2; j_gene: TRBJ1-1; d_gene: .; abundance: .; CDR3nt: TGTGCCAGCAGTGAAGCCATACCTCGGGGGGACGGTGAAGCTTTCTTT; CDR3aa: CASSEAIPRGDGEAFF
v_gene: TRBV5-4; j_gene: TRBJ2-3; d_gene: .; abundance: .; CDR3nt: TGTGCCAGCATTGGGCCGAACACAGATACGCAGTATTTT; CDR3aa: CASIGPNTDTQYF
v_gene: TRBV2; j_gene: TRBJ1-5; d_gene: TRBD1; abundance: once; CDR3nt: TGTGCCAGCAGTCTTCGACGGACAGGGGTAAAAGATCAGCCCCAGCATTTT; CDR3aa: CASSLRRTGVKDQPQHF
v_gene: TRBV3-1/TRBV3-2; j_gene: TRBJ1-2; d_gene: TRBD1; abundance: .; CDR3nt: TGTGCCAGCAGCCTGGGACAGCGAATGTACACCTTC; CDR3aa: CASSLGQRMYTF
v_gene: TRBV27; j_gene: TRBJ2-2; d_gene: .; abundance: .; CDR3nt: TGTGCCAGCAGCCTGACAGCCCAGGGGACCGGGGAGCTGTTTTTT; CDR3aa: CASSLTAQGTGELFF
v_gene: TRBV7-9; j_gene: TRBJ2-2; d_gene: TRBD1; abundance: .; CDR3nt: TGTGCCAGCAGCTGGACAGGTTTGGAGCTGTTTTTT; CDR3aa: CASSWTGLELFF
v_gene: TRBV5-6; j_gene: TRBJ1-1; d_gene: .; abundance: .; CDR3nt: TGTGCCAGCAGTTGGGGCGGAAACACTGAAGCTTTCTTT; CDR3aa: CASSWGGNTEAFF
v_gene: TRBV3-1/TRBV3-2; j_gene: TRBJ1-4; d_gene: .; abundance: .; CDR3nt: TGTGCCAGCAGCCAAGATCAAAGGCTCAGGGGTGAAAAACTGTTTTTT; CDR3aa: CASSQDQRLRGEKLFF
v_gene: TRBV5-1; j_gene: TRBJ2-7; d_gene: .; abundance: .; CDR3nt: TGCGCCAGCAGCTCCGGTGCGCTGAACTCCTACGAGCAGTACTTC; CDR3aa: CASSSGALNSYEQYF
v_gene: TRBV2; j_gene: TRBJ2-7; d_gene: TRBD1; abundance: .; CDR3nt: TGTGCCAGCGGGGGGACAGGGATATACGAGCAGTACTTC; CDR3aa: CASGGTGIYEQYF
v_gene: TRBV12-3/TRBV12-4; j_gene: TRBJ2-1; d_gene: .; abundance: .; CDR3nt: TGTGCCAGCAAATCCGGGGGATCGAGGGGGTTCTTC; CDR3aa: CASKSGGSRGFF
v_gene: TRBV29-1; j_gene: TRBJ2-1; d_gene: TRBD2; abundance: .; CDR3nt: TGCAGCGTTGAATCCAGCGGGAGGAGGAATGAGCAGTTCTTC; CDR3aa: CSVESSGRRNEQFF
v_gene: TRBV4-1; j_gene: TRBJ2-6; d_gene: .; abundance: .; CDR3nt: TGCGCCAGCAGCCAAGATAGGGGGTACGTCTCTGGGGCCAACGTCCTGACTTTC; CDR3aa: CASSQDRGYVSGANVLTF
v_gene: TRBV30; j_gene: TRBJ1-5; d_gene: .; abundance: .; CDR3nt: TGTGCCTGGAGTGAGGACAGCGGATATCAGCCCCAGCATTTT; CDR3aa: CAWSEDSGYQPQHF
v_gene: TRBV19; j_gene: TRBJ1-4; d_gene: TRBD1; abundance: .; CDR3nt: TGTGCCACCAAAACTACGGGACAGGAGAACCCTAATGAAAAACTGTTTTTT; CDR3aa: CATKTTGQENPNEKLFF
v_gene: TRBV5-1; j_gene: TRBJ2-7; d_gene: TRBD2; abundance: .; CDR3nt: TGCGCCAGCAGCTTGGTTTCGGGAGGCCAGTACGAGCAGTACTTC; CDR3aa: CASSLVSGGQYEQYF
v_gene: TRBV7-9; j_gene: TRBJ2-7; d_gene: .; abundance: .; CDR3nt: TGTGCCAGCAGCTTAGACGGGATGCAGTACTTC; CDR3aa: CASSLDGMQYF
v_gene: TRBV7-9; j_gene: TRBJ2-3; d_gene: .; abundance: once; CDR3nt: TGTGCCAGCAGCACCCGACAGGGCACAGATACGCAGTATTTT; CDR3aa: CASSTRQGTDTQYF
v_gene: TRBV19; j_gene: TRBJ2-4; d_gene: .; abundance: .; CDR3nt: TGTGCCAGTAGTATGCCCACGGGATCACAAAACATTCAGTACTTC; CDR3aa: CASSMPTGSQNIQYF
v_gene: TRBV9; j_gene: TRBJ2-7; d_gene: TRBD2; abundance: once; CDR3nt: TGTGCCAGCAGCTCTTTAGCGGGAGCCCGGGGCGAGCAGTACTTC; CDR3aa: CASSSLAGARGEQYF
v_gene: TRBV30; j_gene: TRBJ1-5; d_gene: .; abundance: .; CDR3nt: TGTGCCTGGAGTCACGGCTCCGGGAGCAATCAGCCCCAGCATTTT; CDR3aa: CAWSHGSGSNQPQHF
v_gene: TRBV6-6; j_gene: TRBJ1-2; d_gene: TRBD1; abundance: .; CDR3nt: TGTGCCAGCAGTCCGCCCGGACAGGCCTATGGCTACACCTTC; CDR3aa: CASSPPGQAYGYTF
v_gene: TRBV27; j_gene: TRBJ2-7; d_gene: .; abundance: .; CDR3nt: TGTGCCAGCAGTTTTACCGCGGAGTCCTACGAGCAGTACTTC; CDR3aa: CASSFTAESYEQYF
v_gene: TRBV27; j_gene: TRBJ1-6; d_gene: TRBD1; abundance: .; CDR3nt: TGTGCCAGCAGTTGGGACAGTAATTCACCCCTCCACTTT; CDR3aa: CASSWDSNSPLHF